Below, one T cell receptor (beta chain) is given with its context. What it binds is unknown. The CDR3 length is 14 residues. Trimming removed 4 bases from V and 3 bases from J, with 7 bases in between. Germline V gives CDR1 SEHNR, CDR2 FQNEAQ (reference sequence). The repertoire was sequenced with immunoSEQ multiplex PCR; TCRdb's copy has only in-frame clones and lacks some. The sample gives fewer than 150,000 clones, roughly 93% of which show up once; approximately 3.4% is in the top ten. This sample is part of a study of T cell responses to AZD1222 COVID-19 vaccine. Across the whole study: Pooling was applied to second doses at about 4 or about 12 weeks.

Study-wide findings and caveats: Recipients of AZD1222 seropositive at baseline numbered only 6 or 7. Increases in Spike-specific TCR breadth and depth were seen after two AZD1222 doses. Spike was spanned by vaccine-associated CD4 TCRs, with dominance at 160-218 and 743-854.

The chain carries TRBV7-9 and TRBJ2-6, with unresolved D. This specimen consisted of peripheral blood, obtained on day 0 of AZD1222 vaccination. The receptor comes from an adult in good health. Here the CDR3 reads CASSSLGGANVLTF. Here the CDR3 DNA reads TGTGCCAGCAGCTCCTTGGGTGGGGCCAACGTCCTGACTTTC.